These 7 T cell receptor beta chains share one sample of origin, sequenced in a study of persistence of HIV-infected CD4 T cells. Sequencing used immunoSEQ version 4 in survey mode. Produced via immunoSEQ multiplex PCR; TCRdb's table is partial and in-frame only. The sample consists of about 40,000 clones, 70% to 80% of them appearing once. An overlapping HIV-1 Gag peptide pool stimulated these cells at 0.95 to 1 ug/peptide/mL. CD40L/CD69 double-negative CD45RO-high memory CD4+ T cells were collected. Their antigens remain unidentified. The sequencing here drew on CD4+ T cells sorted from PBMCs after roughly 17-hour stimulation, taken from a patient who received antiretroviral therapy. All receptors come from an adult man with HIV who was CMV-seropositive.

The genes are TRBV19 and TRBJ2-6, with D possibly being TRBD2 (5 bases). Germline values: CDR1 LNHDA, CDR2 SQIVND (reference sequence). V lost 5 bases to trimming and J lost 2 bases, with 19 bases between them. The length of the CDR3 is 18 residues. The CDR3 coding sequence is TGTGCCAGTAGTTTTCAGGCCAGCGGAGGAGCTGGGGCCAACGTCCTGACTTTC. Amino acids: CASSFQASGGAGANVLTF.

The CDR3 sequence is CASSLYRDTQYF. CDR3 in DNA: TGTGCCAGCAGCTTATATCGTGATACGCAGTATTTT. The chain combines TRBV7-8 with TRBJ2-3; unclear D gene. Germline CDR1 is SGHVS and CDR2 is FQNEAQ. Trimming shortened V by 2 bases and J by 6 bases, and 6 bases separated the two germline ends. The CDR3 is 12 residues long.

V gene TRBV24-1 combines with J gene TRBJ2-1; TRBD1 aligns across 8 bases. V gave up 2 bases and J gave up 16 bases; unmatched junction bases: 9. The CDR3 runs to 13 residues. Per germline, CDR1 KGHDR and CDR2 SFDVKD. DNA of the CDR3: TGTGCCACCAGTGATTGGACAGGGAGCCCCCTTTTCTTC. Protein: CATSDWTGSPLFF.

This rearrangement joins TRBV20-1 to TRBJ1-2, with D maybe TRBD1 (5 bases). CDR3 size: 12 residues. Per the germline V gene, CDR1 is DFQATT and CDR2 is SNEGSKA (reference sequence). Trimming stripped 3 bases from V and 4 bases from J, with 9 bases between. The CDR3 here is CSASLGGYGYTF. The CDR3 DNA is TGCAGTGCTAGTCTGGGGGGCTATGGCTACACCTTC.

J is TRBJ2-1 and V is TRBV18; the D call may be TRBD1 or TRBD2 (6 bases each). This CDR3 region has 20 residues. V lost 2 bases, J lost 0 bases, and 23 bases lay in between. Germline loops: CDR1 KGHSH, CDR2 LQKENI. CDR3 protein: CASSPIQGTFSTSSYNEQFF. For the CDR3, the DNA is TGTGCCAGCTCACCAATCCAGGGGACTTTCTCCACCTCCTCCTACAATGAGCAGTTCTTC.

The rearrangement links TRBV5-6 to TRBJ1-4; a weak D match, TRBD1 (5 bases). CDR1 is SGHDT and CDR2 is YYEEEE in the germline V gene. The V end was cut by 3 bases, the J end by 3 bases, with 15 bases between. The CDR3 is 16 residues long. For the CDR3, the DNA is TGTGCCAGCAGCTGGGGGTCCTTTAAAGCTAATGAAAAACTGTTTTTT. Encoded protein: CASSWGSFKANEKLFF.

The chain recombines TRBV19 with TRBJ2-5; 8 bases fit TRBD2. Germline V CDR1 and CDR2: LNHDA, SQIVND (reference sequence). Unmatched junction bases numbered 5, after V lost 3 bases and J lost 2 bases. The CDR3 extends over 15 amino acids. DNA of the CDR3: TGTGCCAGTAGTATGATCGGGGGGGTTCAAGAGACCCAGTACTTC. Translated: CASSMIGGVQETQYF.